The clone carrying this T cell receptor (beta chain) was counted a few times. Its antigen is unknown. The germline V gene has CDR1 MDHEN and CDR2 SYDVKM. Trimming shortened V by 3 bases and J by 3 bases, and 11 bases separated the two germline ends. The CDR3 runs 14 residues. Produced via immunoSEQ multiplex PCR; TCRdb's table is partial and in-frame only. The sample has approximately 88,000 clones; approximately 90% are singletons. This record belongs to a study of T cell responses to AZD1222 COVID-19 vaccine. Study-wide findings and caveats: Variant regions that are unmutated are reportedly the target of nearly half of spike-specific TCRs. Rises in breadth and depth of Spike-specific TCRs came after two AZD1222 doses. Recipients of AZD1222 seropositive at baseline numbered only 5 or 6.

Specimen: peripheral blood, collected 28 days after the second AZD1222 dose. This TCR came from an adult who received the AZD1222 COVID-19 vaccine. The chain has TRBV28 and TRBJ1-2; TRBD1 might be the D (5 bases). This chain's CDR3 is CASSFLGRDYGYTF. CDR3 nucleotide sequence: TGTGCCAGCAGTTTCCTGGGGCGCGACTATGGCTACACCTTC.